Sequencing of this T cell receptor beta chain was carried out in a study of T cells in Graves' hyperthyroidism and ophthalmopathy (dated by TCRdb to the late 2010s). A note on the overall study: Peripheral blood was sampled at the time of initial diagnosis, prior to any treatment. To identify TCR V-J signatures that set the groups apart, the researchers used a discovery cohort of approximately 98 patients, made up of 43 with Graves' ophthalmopathy and 55 to 65 with stable Graves' hyperthyroidism. Whether ophthalmopathy could be predicted prospectively was tested in an independent validation cohort made up of fewer than 20 hyperthyroidism patients plus 17 patients who later progressed to ophthalmopathy. The roughly 100 discovery patients were randomly split 7:3 into training and test sets. The study also compared thyroid tissue and blood T-cell repertoires from five or six Graves' hyperthyroidism patients. After sampling, hyperthyroidism patients received methimazole starting at 30 mg daily, and ophthalmopathy patients received high-dose intravenous methylprednisolone. TCR Vbeta CDR3 sequencing of 130 to 150 peripheral blood samples (fewer than 45 ophthalmopathy, 75 hyperthyroidism and roughly 17 progressor patients) is reported in the paper. General conclusions and limits of the study: Sample size was not statistically predetermined, and investigators were not blinded to group allocation. Most expanded thyroid clonotypes (frequency above 0.001) were also found in blood, which suggests that blood repertoires may mirror thyroid immune responses. A model built on a 13 V-J signature distinguished ophthalmopathy from stable hyperthyroidism, reaching 85% to 90% sensitivity and about 81% specificity in cross-validation and 80%/75% in testing. In validation, the model predicted progression to ophthalmopathy with roughly 66% sensitivity and approximately 72% specificity, a median of 6.5 months before onset.

The TCR beta CDR3 regions were amplified from RNA transcripts. For the first round of RT-PCR on the TCR CDR3, the HTBI primer set was used together with the Qiagen OneStep RT-PCR kit. The libraries were constructed in a second round of multiplex PCR and then size-selected and purified. Sequencing of the libraries was done on an Illumina HiSeq2000 using paired-end 100 bp reads. Per the original workflow: SOAPnuke was used to process the raw data, removing reads that contained adapters or uncalled bases, had a mean Phred below 15, or lacked an exact match to the constant primer or identifier. COPE v1.2.5 was used to merge the high-quality paired reads, and each unique nucleotide sequence was defined as a clonotype. MiTCR v1.1 was used to align the clonotypes against IMGT TRBV, TRBD and TRBJ reference segments. The analysis was restricted to V-J combinations with a frequency above 0.0001, which together covered 99.2% of the repertoires. A TCS score was defined as the ratio between F50 (clonal expansion) and ExV (chaos), using BLOSUM62-based TCRdist between CDR3 peptides within each V-J. Welch's t-statistics and random forest reduced some 510 V-J features to roughly 13, which were used in a naive Bayes classifier (R e1071). Thyroid-blood repertoire similarity was quantified with the Morisita-Horn index. In TCRdb, the public reads were trimmed at Q25 with fastp and aligned with MiXCR, with productive beta chains retained. Here each entry gathers all rows of one CDR3 protein and keeps the most common genes and DNA. For this entry, the V and J calls and clone size follow TCRdb and not the study's own pipeline. This sample comprises about 59,000 distinct CDR3 sequences, roughly 58% of them detected only once. The top ten constitute more than 3% of the sample.

Ophthalmopathy patients had moderately to severely active disease, Clinical Activity Score of at least 3, NOSPECS grade of at least 4, and duration under 3 months. Any patient with an uncontrolled infection, another autoimmune disease, pregnancy or lactation was excluded. Diagnoses relied on clinical symptoms, serum thyroxine and TRAb, thyroid ultrasound and orbital computed tomography. Ficoll-Paque density gradient centrifugation was used to isolate PBMCs from approximately 10 ml of fresh peripheral blood. Total RNA was extracted with Trizol reagent, and quality was checked on an Agilent 2100 Bioanalyzer. This clonotype was seen ten or more times. Which antigen it targets is not known. Per-base quality was not reported, and no clone a single base away is much larger than it. The germline ends are 7 bases apart after V is trimmed by 0 bases and J by 9 bases. The CDR3 has 12 amino acids, counting the end cysteine and phenylalanine. Left in the record is the CDR3 DNA by itself, 36 bases read in frame from the first base. CDR1 and CDR2 are read off the germline V gene as SGHRS and YFSETQ.

The material sequenced was blood. This TCR came from a woman aged 55-70 years with Graves' ophthalmopathy. The sequence links TRBV5-1 to TRBJ2-1; the D gene remains uncertain. The base sequence is TGCGCCAGCAGCTTGGAGGGTGGTGAGCAGTTCTTC. Translated, it gives CASSLEGGEQFF.